This T cell receptor beta chain was captured by sequencing in a study of CD4+ T cells in melanoma. As to this clone: Its matching antigen is unknown.

The table came from immunoSEQ multiplex PCR; TCRdb's copy has only in-frame clones and leaves some out. In the table there are about 55,000 clones, 60% to 80% of which are singletons. Study-wide findings and caveats: CD8+ T cell, macrophage and B cell function reportedly correlated with neoantigen-specific CD4+ T cells. Neoantigen-specific CD4+ T cells in melanoma reportedly had diverse differentiation states.

The sample consisted of tumor tissue. This clonotype was obtained from a human donor with melanoma.

The chain's CDR3 is CASAPTSGQSTDTQYF. The CDR3, as DNA: TGCGCCAGCGCCCCGACTAGCGGACAAAGCACAGATACGCAGTATTTT. V usage is TRBV10-2 and J usage is TRBJ2-3; TRBD2 aligns across 9 bases. The germline V gene encodes CDR1 WSHSY and CDR2 SAAADI. The CDR3 runs 16 residues. V gave up 8 bases and J gave up 0 bases; unmatched junction bases: 9.